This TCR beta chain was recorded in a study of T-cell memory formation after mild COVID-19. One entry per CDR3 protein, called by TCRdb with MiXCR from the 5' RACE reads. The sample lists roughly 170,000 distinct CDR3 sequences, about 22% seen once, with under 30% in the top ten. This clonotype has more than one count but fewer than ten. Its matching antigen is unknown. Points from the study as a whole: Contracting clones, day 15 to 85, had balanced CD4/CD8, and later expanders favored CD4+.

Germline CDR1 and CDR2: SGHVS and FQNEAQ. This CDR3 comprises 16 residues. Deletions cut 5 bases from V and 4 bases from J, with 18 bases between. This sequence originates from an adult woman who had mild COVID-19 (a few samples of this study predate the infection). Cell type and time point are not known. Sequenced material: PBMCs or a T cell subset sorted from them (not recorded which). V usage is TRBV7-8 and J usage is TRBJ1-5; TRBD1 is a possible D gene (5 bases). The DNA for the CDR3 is TGTGCCAGCAGCCGACTCGGGGGGATACAAAATCAGCCCCAGCATTTT. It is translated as CASSRLGGIQNQPQHF.